The 24 T cell receptor beta chains below were found in one sample sequenced in a study of CD8 T cells in Susac syndrome. Reverse transcription used 0.5 to 1 ug RNA and random hexamers. TCRdb analysed the immunoSEQ multiplex PCR reads with MiXCR anew, one entry per CDR3 protein. The profile shows around 80,000 distinct CDR3 sequences, roughly 92% of them singletons. The sequenced sample was CD8+ T cells from PBMCs. The receptors come from a human donor with Susac syndrome.

The chain has TRBV9 and TRBJ2-1, with 7 bases fitting TRBD1. V shed 3 bases and J 9 bases; nucleotides not matched to a gene: 12. The germline CDR1 and CDR2 sequences are SGDLS and YYNGEE. The length of the CDR3 is 15 residues. CDR3 region: CASSAPGGGGFEQFF. The DNA for the CDR3 is TGTGCCAGCAGCGCCCCAGGGGGTGGTGGCTTTGAGCAGTTCTTC.

V and J are TRBV11-1 and TRBJ2-1, with D possibly matching TRBD2 (5 bases). Per the germline V gene, CDR1 is SGHAT and CDR2 is FQDESV (reference sequence). Trimming took off 3 bases at V and 4 bases at J, with 10 bases between the two ends. This CDR3 is built from 14 residues. In nucleotides, the CDR3 is TGTGCCAGCAGCTTTAGCGCGGCGTACAATGAGCAGTTCTTC. It codes for CASSFSAAYNEQFF.

This clonotype was recorded only once. This chain uses TRBV27 with TRBJ1-2, with D possibly being TRBD1 (5 bases). This CDR3 has 12 amino acids. Trimming left V 7 bases short and J 4 bases short, with 10 bases between. Germline V gives CDR1 MNHEY, CDR2 SMNVEV (reference sequence). In nucleotides, the CDR3 is TGTGCCAGCAAGGCCAGGGCCTATGGCTACACCTTC. Translated: CASKARAYGYTF.

This chain connects TRBV28 to TRBJ2-5, with 7 bases aligning to TRBD2. The CDR3 consists of 15 residues. From germline, CDR1 is MDHEN and CDR2 SYDVKM. J gave up 1 base and V 3 bases, and 5 bases lay outside the gene matches. The CDR3 reads CASSFVSSGQETQYF. CDR3 sequence (DNA): TGTGCCAGCAGTTTTGTGTCTAGCGGCCAAGAGACCCAGTACTTC.

The rearrangement links TRBV29-1 to TRBJ2-7; possible D gene TRBD2, 6 bases. Germline assignment: CDR1 SQVTM and CDR2 ANQGSEA. This CDR3 has 13 amino acids. V lost 4 bases and J 6 bases, leaving 16 bases between the germline ends. The CDR3 here is CSVGRLEWSEQYF. The CDR3 nucleotides read TGCAGCGTTGGACGACTAGAATGGAGCGAGCAGTACTTC.

The chain joins TRBV7-9 to TRBJ2-7; TRBD1 aligns across 9 bases. Trimming at V came to 5 bases and at J to 2 bases, leaving 4 bases not matched to a gene. This CDR3 has 14 amino acids. Germline V gives CDR1 SEHNR, CDR2 FQNEAQ (reference sequence). This chain's CDR3 is CASSQRDRAYEQYF. The CDR3 DNA reads as TGTGCCAGCAGCCAGAGGGACAGGGCCTACGAGCAGTACTTC.

The V and J genes are TRBV6-5 and TRBJ2-1, with TRBD2 matching 9 bases. V was pared by 0 bases and J by 8 bases, with 8 bases of the junction left unmatched. Germline V gives CDR1 MNHEY, CDR2 SVGAGI. The CDR3 is 16 amino acids. Written as DNA, the CDR3 is TGTGCCAGCAGTTACTCTCCCAGCGGGAGGTTCCATGAGCAGTTCTTC. Protein sequence: CASSYSPSGRFHEQFF.

This clonotype was found a few times. The genes are TRBV12-3 or TRBV12-4 and TRBJ2-5; no definite D call. The CDR3 extends over 12 amino acids. V lost 0 bases, J lost 5 bases, and 4 bases lay in between. The CDR3 region is CASSLAQETQYF. The CDR3 DNA sequence: TGTGCCAGCAGTTTAGCGCAGGAGACCCAGTACTTC.

The CDR3 loop is CASSLARTLVPTDTQYF. In DNA, the CDR3 is TGTGCCAGCAGCCTGGCGAGGACCCTCGTTCCCACAGATACGCAGTATTTT. The chain joins TRBV6-1 to TRBJ2-3; D is unresolved. Germline CDR1 and CDR2: MNHNS and SASEGT. The length of the CDR3 is 17 residues. With 6 bases removed from V and 2 bases from J, the gap between germline ends came to 21 bases.

This sequence joins TRBV7-8 and TRBJ1-1; D unclear. The germline CDR1 and CDR2 sequences are SGHVS and FQNEAQ. The V end lost 2 bases, the J end lost 10 bases, and 14 bases lay between the germline ends. The CDR3 length is 13 residues. DNA for the CDR3: TGTGCCAGCAGCTTATATGGGCCAGAAAGAGCTTTCTTT. This sequence encodes CASSLYGPERAFF.

The V call is TRBV6-2 or TRBV6-3, the J call TRBJ2-1; no definite D call. The CDR3 is 14 amino acids. V lost 5 bases and J 6 bases, leaving 14 bases between the germline ends. CDR1 and CDR2 from the germline V gene are MNHEY and SVGEGT. DNA of the CDR3: TGTGCCAGCAGTGTTCCAAAGAGTCTCAATGAGCAGTTCTTC. Translation: CASSVPKSLNEQFF.

This clonotype has only one observation. The chain couples TRBV27 to TRBJ2-1; no clear D. Germline CDR1 MNHEY, CDR2 SMNVEV (reference sequence). The CDR3 is 11 residues long. The V end lost 5 bases, the J end lost 9 bases, and 8 bases lay between the germline ends. CDR3 in DNA: TGTGCCAGCAGTCATCGGAGTGAGCAGTTCTTC. Its translation is CASSHRSEQFF.

This clonotype came up once. V is TRBV19 and J is TRBJ1-2; TRBD1 is a possible D gene (5 bases). The ends were cut back, 6 bases at V and 3 bases at J, with 11 bases in the middle. Per germline, CDR1 LNHDA and CDR2 SQIVND (reference sequence). This CDR3 is 13 amino acids long. CDR3: CASSPGSDYGYTF. The CDR3 DNA reads as TGTGCCAGTAGCCCAGGGAGCGACTATGGCTACACCTTC.

This chain links TRBV9 with TRBJ2-2; 7 bases are shared with TRBD1. After removal of 0 bases from V and 3 bases from J, the junction contained 5 bases not matched to a gene. The germline CDR1 and CDR2 sequences are SGDLS and YYNGEE. CDR3 size: 16 residues. CDR3 nucleotide sequence: TGTGCCAGCAGCGTAGATCCCAGGGGGTACACCGGGGAGCTGTTTTTT. Its translation is CASSVDPRGYTGELFF. The variable domain in full, completed from reference TRBV9 and TRBJ2-2, reads DSGVTQTPKHLITATGQRVTLRCSPRSGDLSVYWYQQSLDQGLQFLIQYYNGEERAKGNILERFSAQQFPDLHSELNLSSLELGDSALYFCASSVDPRGYTGELFFGEGSRLTVL.

V is TRBV7-2 and J is TRBJ2-7; 12 bases align to TRBD2. Germline trimming cut 8 bases from V and 5 bases from J; bases unmatched to any gene: 10. CDR3 size: 15 residues. The germline gives CDR1 SGHTA, CDR2 FQGNSA. DNA of the CDR3: TGTGCCAGCGGCAGACTAGCGGGAGCATGGGACGAGCAGTACTTC. It specifies CASGRLAGAWDEQYF.

DNA of the CDR3: TGTGCCAGCAGTCCGATAACTAGCGGGCTGAATGAGCAGTTCTTC. Its protein product is CASSPITSGLNEQFF. V and J are TRBV27 and TRBJ2-1; 9 bases are shared with TRBD2. Trimming cost V 5 bases and J 7 bases; bases outside gene matches: 9. Germline V gene data show CDR1 as MNHEY and CDR2 as SMNVEV (reference sequence). The CDR3 has 15 amino acids.

The V call is TRBV6-2 or TRBV6-3, the J call TRBJ1-1, with TRBD1 matching over 9 bases. CDR3 length: 15 residues. Germline CDR1 MNHEY, CDR2 SVGEGT. The V and J ends lost 6 bases and 7 bases, in that order; junction bases with no gene match: 12. The chain's CDR3 is CASSRGQGIWGEAFF. CDR3 bases: TGTGCCAGCAGCCGAGGACAGGGGATTTGGGGTGAAGCTTTCTTT.

This chain's CDR3 is CASSRSAGSTDTQYF. As DNA, the CDR3 is TGTGCCAGCAGTCGCAGTGCGGGGAGCACAGATACGCAGTATTTT. The rearrangement uses TRBV12-3 or TRBV12-4 and TRBJ2-3; possible D gene TRBD2, 6 bases. The CDR3 loop spans 15 amino acids. The germline V and J ends were trimmed by 5 bases and 0 bases, with 12 bases remaining between them.

The V gene is TRBV19, the J gene TRBJ2-5; D gene unclear. V lost 8 bases, J lost 0 bases, and 7 bases lay in between. This CDR3 is 12 amino acids long. The germline CDR1 and CDR2 sequences are LNHDA and SQIVND (reference sequence). The chain's CDR3 is CASGLNQETQYF. Written as DNA, the CDR3 is TGTGCCAGTGGCCTCAACCAAGAGACCCAGTACTTC.

The chain has TRBV5-1 and TRBJ2-1; a possible D gene is TRBD2 (7 bases). This CDR3 has 15 amino acids. With 4 bases removed from V and 4 bases from J, the gap between germline ends came to 15 bases. The germline V gene has CDR1 SGHRS and CDR2 YFSETQ. The CDR3 DNA follows: TGCGCCAGCAGCCCGTTGGGGGGGGCATACAATGAGCAGTTCTTC. Amino acids: CASSPLGGAYNEQFF.

This chain uses TRBV5-1 with TRBJ2-3, with D maybe TRBD1 (5 bases). The CDR3 extends over 15 amino acids. V lost 1 base and J 0 bases, leaving 9 bases between the germline ends. Germline assignment: CDR1 SGHRS and CDR2 YFSETQ. CDR3 DNA: TGCGCCAGCAGCTTGACAGGCCTCAGCACAGATACGCAGTATTTT. This encodes CASSLTGLSTDTQYF.

This clonotype was seen a handful of times. The V gene is TRBV12-5, the J gene TRBJ2-7; D uncertain. The CDR3 extends over 14 amino acids. The ends were cut back, 2 bases at V and 6 bases at J, with 14 bases in the middle. Germline assignment: CDR1 LGHNT and CDR2 FRNRAP. The CDR3 spells CASGLWNSHGEQYF. For the CDR3, the DNA is TGTGCTAGTGGTTTGTGGAACAGCCACGGCGAGCAGTACTTC.

In this sample, this clonotype turned up once. The DNA for the CDR3 is TGTGCCAGCAGTTACCGACCAGATGAGCAGTTCTTC. Protein sequence: CASSYRPDEQFF. V gene TRBV27 combines with J gene TRBJ2-1; D call uncertain. In germline, CDR1 is MNHEY, CDR2 SMNVEV (reference sequence). CDR3 length: 12 amino acids. The ends were cut back, 4 bases at V and 8 bases at J, with 9 bases in the middle.

J is TRBJ2-1 and V is TRBV12-5; 16 nucleotides agree with TRBD2. This CDR3 is 19 amino acids long. After removal of 5 bases from V and 3 bases from J, the junction contained 10 bases not matched to a gene. Germline lookup yields CDR1 LGHNT and CDR2 FRNRAP. The CDR3 sequence: CASGPGTSGGAWFYNEQFF. The CDR3 DNA is TGTGCTAGTGGTCCCGGGACTAGCGGGGGGGCGTGGTTCTACAATGAGCAGTTCTTC.